The rows below give T cell receptor beta chains drawn from one sample of a study of shared clonotypes between healthy human individuals. TCRdb's table, derived via immunoSEQ multiplex PCR, lists solely in-frame clones and lacks some. This sample has approximately 2.5 million clones; more than 80% occur once, and the top ten carry more than 0.12%. Sample: naive CD4+ T cells sorted from blood. These receptors came from a man younger than 30 in good health. The CDR3 runs from the conserved cysteine through the conserved F or W. Each record gives: J gene, clone size, V gene, CDR3 protein. For some rows the clone size is stated as once, few or many, or as a class when expanded; others skip it.

TRBJ1-6	.	TRBV5-1	CASSLNLDNSPLHF
TRBJ2-1	.	TRBV7-9	CASSLALQFSYNEQFF
TRBJ2-5	.	TRBV19	CASSIKETQYF
TRBJ2-5	.	TRBV5-1	CASSLDGQEEETQYF
TRBJ1-1	.	TRBV5-1	CASRPDTNTEAFF
TRBJ1-5	.	TRBV4-1	CASSQGAASSNQPQHF
TRBJ1-3	.	TRBV30	CAWSVPGNSRGNTIYF
TRBJ1-5	.	TRBV20-1	CSASNQPQHF
TRBJ1-2	.	TRBV28	CASTISIVTNYGYTF
TRBJ1-4	few	TRBV28	CASTQDRVNEKLFF
TRBJ1-4	.	TRBV7-9	CASSLDRAGEKLFF
TRBJ2-1	.	TRBV30	CAWSGSKVAGIYNEQFF
TRBJ1-1	few	TRBV10-3	CAISESQIDGTEAFF
TRBJ1-2	.	TRBV5-5	CASSFRANYGYTF
TRBJ2-1	.	TRBV5-1	CASSLEGLANEQFF
TRBJ1-1	.	TRBV7-2	CASRQGKMNTEAFF
TRBJ1-3	few	TRBV6-5	CATGVFSGNTIYF
TRBJ1-3	few	TRBV27	CASRPTGAGNTIYF
TRBJ1-1	few	TRBV30	CAWMLTRGTEAFF
TRBJ2-7	.	TRBV5-6	CASSPAGPYEQYF
TRBJ2-7	.	TRBV29-1	CSVARTSETYEQYF
TRBJ2-7	.	TRBV11-2	CASSPGVVGSYEQYF
TRBJ2-5	once	TRBV15	CATSSGTSGRPTETQYF
TRBJ1-6	.	TRBV9	CASSVGGDNSPLHF
TRBJ2-7	.	TRBV5-4	CASSLGAATSYEQYF
TRBJ2-3	.	TRBV4-1	CASRRTGQDTQYF
TRBJ2-1	.	TRBV6-5	CASSAGRSSYNEQFF
TRBJ1-1	.	TRBV27	CASSLDVNVGSEAFF
TRBJ2-7	.	TRBV14	CASSQRPSSEQYF
TRBJ1-1	.	TRBV6-5	CASSLLTANTEAFF
TRBJ1-2	.	TRBV19	CASSMSSGTPNYGYTF
TRBJ1-4	once	TRBV9	CASSPQGTNEKLFF
TRBJ2-7	.	TRBV29-1	CSVEALGQGSEQYF
TRBJ1-4	.	TRBV18	CASSLYSATNEKLFF
TRBJ2-3	.	TRBV28	CASSLVADTQYF
TRBJ1-5	.	TRBV19	CASSRRGESNQPQHF
TRBJ1-5	.	TRBV28	CASSLQGGRFGNQPQHF
TRBJ2-7	.	TRBV9	CASSVGPRSEQYF
TRBJ1-6	.	TRBV30	CALRGRATRYSPLHF
TRBJ2-6	.	TRBV2	CASASSAGANVLTF